The entry that follows covers one T cell receptor beta chain sequence. Additional DNA sequences in this sample encode the identical CDR3. The data originate from a study of blood T cell repertoires in COVID-19. Study-wide background: Acute-phase and convalescent COVID-19 samples originated in the United States, Italy and Spain. T cells, B-cell-depleted T cells, or PBMCs supplied cDNA or gDNA.

The CDR3 extends over 12 amino acids. With 5 bases clipped from V and 5 bases from J, the junction kept 3 bases outside the gene matches. The germline V gene encodes CDR1 SGHRS and CDR2 YFSETQ. Per the study methods: Reference gene primer amplification gave estimated nucleated cell counts. Generated by immunoSEQ multiplex PCR, the TCRdb table keeps only in-frame clones and is missing some. D and trimming were read from the DNA, whereas the V and J calls and clone size are those reported in that table. The repertoire includes approximately 260,000 clones, approximately 83% of them detected once, and roughly 9.6% sits in the top ten.

The receptor comes from a woman of 80 years or more with acute or convalescent COVID-19. The chain links TRBV5-1 to TRBJ2-5; 7 nucleotides agree with TRBD1. Material for sequencing was peripheral blood. The CDR3 coding sequence is TGCGCCAGCAGTACAGGGGTTGAGACCCAGTACTTC. This translates into CASSTGVETQYF.